Following are 20 T cell receptor beta chains from one sample sequenced in a study of post-analysis software for immune sequencing data. Notes on the study in general: Patients used about five TRBV segments, including TRBV5-6, TRBV5-1 and TRBV20-1, more often than controls.

Libraries were made from TCR beta cDNA, and they carried unique molecular identifiers. MiXCR, applied by TCRdb to the PCR reads, yields one record per CDR3 protein. The sample has about 540,000 distinct CDR3 sequences, approximately 31% seen once. Their antigen targets remain unknown. Sequenced: blood. The receptor source for this set is a girl aged 2-17 years with multiple sclerosis.

This chain links TRBV6-5 with TRBJ2-3; D not certain. The CDR3 spans 18 residues. Trimming took off 0 bases at V and 0 bases at J, with 16 bases between the two ends. The germline V gene has CDR1 MNHEY and CDR2 SVGAGI. The chain's CDR3 is CASSYSMSADASTDTQYF. CDR3 coding DNA: TGTGCCAGCAGTTACTCGATGAGCGCGGACGCTAGCACAGATACGCAGTATTTT.

The chain links TRBV7-8 to TRBJ2-2; TRBD1 matches at 10 bases. CDR3 size: 16 residues. V shed 5 bases and J 3 bases; nucleotides not matched to a gene: 6. Germline-derived CDR1 and CDR2 are SGHVS and FQNEAQ. The CDR3 sequence: CASSPRQGADTGELFF. The CDR3 DNA follows: TGTGCCAGCAGCCCCCGACAGGGGGCCGACACCGGGGAGCTGTTTTTT.

The chain links TRBV5-1 to TRBJ1-4; no firm D call. Trimming shortened V by 0 bases and J by 7 bases, and 13 bases separated the two germline ends. The germline V gene encodes CDR1 SGHRS and CDR2 YFSETQ. The CDR3 covers 15 residues. CDR3 coding DNA: TGCGCCAGCAGCTTGGGGCCGGGAGCGGGTGAAAAACTGTTTTTT. It translates to CASSLGPGAGEKLFF.

The sample holds a few counts of this clonotype. The chain carries TRBV18 and TRBJ2-3; D uncertain. Germline CDR1 reads KGHSH; CDR2 reads LQKENI. With 4 bases removed from V and 0 bases from J, the gap between germline ends came to 11 bases. The CDR3 loop spans 15 amino acids. As DNA, the CDR3 is TGTGCCAGCTCACGTGAGCAACCGAGCACAGATACGCAGTATTTT. Its protein product is CASSREQPSTDTQYF.

This chain uses TRBV29-1 with TRBJ1-1; D call uncertain. Trimming pared 6 bases from V and 1 base from J, leaving 9 bases between. Germline CDR1 reads SQVTM; CDR2 reads ANQGSEA. This CDR3 contains 12 residues. Here the CDR3 DNA reads TGCAGCGTCCTCGCCCCGAACACTGAAGCTTTCTTT. This translates into CSVLAPNTEAFF.

J is TRBJ1-2 and V is TRBV29-1; tentatively, D is TRBD1 (5 bases). Trimming took off 3 bases at V and 4 bases at J, with 15 bases between the two ends. In germline, CDR1 is SQVTM, CDR2 ANQGSEA. The CDR3 spans 14 residues. The CDR3 sequence: CSVELVGPSYGYTF. CDR3 nucleotides: TGCAGCGTTGAGTTGGTGGGGCCCTCCTATGGCTACACCTTC.

The table lists this clonotype with a few counts. The chain uses TRBV20-1 and TRBJ1-5; 7 bases map to TRBD1. The ends lost 4 bases at V and 3 bases at J; junction bases unmatched: 3. This CDR3 region has 13 residues. CDR1 DFQATT and CDR2 SNEGSKA come from the germline V gene (reference sequence). In DNA, the CDR3 is TGCAGTGCTATCGACAGGGTCAATCAGCCCCAGCATTTT. This codes for CSAIDRVNQPQHF.

The sample holds a few counts of this clonotype. The chain combines TRBV7-3 with TRBJ1-2, with 8 bases lining up with TRBD1. V gave up 0 bases and J gave up 5 bases; unmatched junction bases: 8. CDR1 is SGHTA and CDR2 is FQGTGA in the germline V gene. The CDR3 is 16 residues long. The CDR3 nucleotides are TGTGCCAGCAGCTTAACCGAGGACAGGGAGGATTATGGCTACACCTTC. Amino acid sequence: CASSLTEDREDYGYTF.

The CDR3 DNA reads as TGTGCCAGCAGGCCGGGACAGAATCAGCCCCAGCATTTT. This translates into CASRPGQNQPQHF. The chain has TRBV12-3 or TRBV12-4 and TRBJ1-5; 7 positions agree with TRBD1. V was clipped by 6 bases and J by 4 bases; unmatched bases: 3. The CDR3 totals 13 residues.

The chain uses TRBV6-1 and TRBJ1-4; 8 bases are shared with TRBD1. The V gene's germline CDR1 is MNHNS and CDR2 SASEGT. This CDR3 has 16 amino acids. The V and J ends lost 2 bases and 3 bases, in that order; junction bases with no gene match: 5. The CDR3 nucleotides read TGTGCCAGCAGTGAACACAAGACAGGGGCTAATGAAAAACTGTTTTTT. This codes for CASSEHKTGANEKLFF.

This clonotype was counted at least ten times. CDR3 bases: TGTGCCAGCAGCCCTGGGACTAGCGCAGATACGCAGTATTTT. Translated: CASSPGTSADTQYF. The chain uses TRBV11-1 and TRBJ2-3; 10 bases map to TRBD2. The CDR3 extends over 14 amino acids. Germline V gene sequence: CDR1 SGHAT, CDR2 FQDESV (reference sequence). The junction had 3 bases not matched to a gene; V was cut back by 5 bases and J by 4 bases.

This chain joins TRBV7-2 and TRBJ2-7; 7 bases map to TRBD1. V shed 5 bases, J shed 5 bases, and the junction held 9 bases outside the gene matches. This CDR3 is built from 14 residues. Germline CDR1 reads SGHTA; CDR2 reads FQGNSA. In DNA form, the CDR3 reads TGTGCCAGCAGCCATGACAGGGAAATCCACGAGCAGTACTTC. It yields the protein CASSHDREIHEQYF. The whole variable domain, filled in from reference TRBV7-2 and TRBJ2-7, reads GAGVSQSPSNKVTEKGKDVELRCDPISGHTALYWYRQSLGQGLEFLIYFQGNSAPDKSGLPSDRFSAERTGGSVSTLTIQRTQQEDSAVYLCASSHDREIHEQYFGPGTRLTVT.

The chain uses TRBV6-2 or TRBV6-3 and TRBJ2-1; 7 nucleotides match TRBD1. Germline assignment: CDR1 MNHEY and CDR2 SVGEGT. J was trimmed by 4 bases and V by 6 bases; bases with no gene match: 12. This CDR3 contains 16 residues. For the CDR3, the DNA is TGTGCCAGCAGATTGCCCGGGACAGTATATTACAATGAGCAGTTCTTC. Protein sequence: CASRLPGTVYYNEQFF.

There are a few counts of this clonotype. This rearrangement joins TRBV7-3 to TRBJ2-1; TRBD1 or TRBD2 may be the D gene (6 bases each). V lost 2 bases to trimming and J lost 5 bases, with 13 bases between them. This CDR3 region has 15 residues. Germline CDR1 SGHTA, CDR2 FQGTGA. CDR3 region: CASSLYGGPNNEQFF. As DNA, the CDR3 is TGTGCCAGCAGCTTATATGGGGGGCCGAACAATGAGCAGTTCTTC.

V gene TRBV5-6 combines with J gene TRBJ2-5; possible D gene TRBD2, 6 bases. The germline V gene has CDR1 SGHDT and CDR2 YYEEEE. Trimming pared 1 base from V and 4 bases from J, leaving 11 bases between. This CDR3 is built from 14 residues. This chain's CDR3 is CASSLWGVPETQYF. The CDR3 nucleotides are TGTGCCAGCAGCTTGTGGGGGGTTCCAGAGACCCAGTACTTC.

V is TRBV2 and J is TRBJ1-6; D possibly corresponds to TRBD1 (6 bases). Germline CDR1 is SNHLY and CDR2 is FYNNEI. V was cut by 8 bases and J by 5 bases, with 16 bases left in between. CDR3 length: 15 amino acids. The CDR3 sequence: CASAPGVGDNSPLHF. The CDR3, as DNA: TGTGCCAGCGCACCAGGGGTAGGGGATAATTCACCCCTCCACTTT.

The chain combines TRBV7-9 with TRBJ1-5; D unclear. V was shortened by 8 bases and J by 3 bases, with 14 bases between the two germline ends. The V gene's germline CDR1 is SEHNR and CDR2 FQNEAQ (reference sequence). The CDR3 extends over 14 amino acids. Here the CDR3 DNA reads TGTGCCAGCGGAAAGACTGGGTTCAATCAGCCCCAGCATTTT. Its protein product is CASGKTGFNQPQHF.

This clonotype has more than one count but fewer than ten. The chain combines TRBV20-1 with TRBJ2-5; D call uncertain. CDR1 is DFQATT and CDR2 is SNEGSKA in the germline V gene (reference sequence). This CDR3 is 12 amino acids long. Trimming stripped 3 bases from V and 1 base from J, with 6 bases between. CDR3 region: CSASNTQETQYF. In nucleotides, the CDR3 is TGCAGTGCTAGTAACACCCAAGAGACCCAGTACTTC.

V gene TRBV7-8 combines with J gene TRBJ1-1, with D possibly being TRBD1 (5 bases). CDR3 size: 16 residues. From germline, CDR1 is SGHVS and CDR2 FQNEAQ. Trimming removed 5 bases at V and 0 bases at J, with 16 bases between. CDR3 DNA: TGTGCCAGCAGCCCCCCGGGGGTGACCATGAACACTGAAGCTTTCTTT. This sequence encodes CASSPPGVTMNTEAFF.

The CDR3 DNA follows: TGTGCCAGCAGCGGAGCCTCGGGACAGGGGTTTCCCTACGAGCAGTACTTC. This translates into CASSGASGQGFPYEQYF. The rearrangement uses TRBV5-6 and TRBJ2-7, with 10 bases lining up with TRBD1. The CDR3 has 17 amino acids. Germline values: CDR1 SGHDT, CDR2 YYEEEE. J lost 2 bases, V lost 4 bases, and 12 bases had no gene match.